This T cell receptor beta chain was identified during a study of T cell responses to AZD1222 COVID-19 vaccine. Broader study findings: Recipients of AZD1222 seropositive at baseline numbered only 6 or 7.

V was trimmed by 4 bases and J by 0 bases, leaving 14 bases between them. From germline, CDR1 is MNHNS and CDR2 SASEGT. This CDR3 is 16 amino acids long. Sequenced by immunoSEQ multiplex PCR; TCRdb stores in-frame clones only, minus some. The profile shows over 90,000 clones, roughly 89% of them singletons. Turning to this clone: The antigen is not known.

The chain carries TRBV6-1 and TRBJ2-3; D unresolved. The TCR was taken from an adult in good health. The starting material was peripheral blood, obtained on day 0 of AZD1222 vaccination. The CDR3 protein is CASSASGRSSTDTQYF. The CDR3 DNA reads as TGTGCCAGCAGTGCCTCGGGTAGATCTAGCACAGATACGCAGTATTTT.